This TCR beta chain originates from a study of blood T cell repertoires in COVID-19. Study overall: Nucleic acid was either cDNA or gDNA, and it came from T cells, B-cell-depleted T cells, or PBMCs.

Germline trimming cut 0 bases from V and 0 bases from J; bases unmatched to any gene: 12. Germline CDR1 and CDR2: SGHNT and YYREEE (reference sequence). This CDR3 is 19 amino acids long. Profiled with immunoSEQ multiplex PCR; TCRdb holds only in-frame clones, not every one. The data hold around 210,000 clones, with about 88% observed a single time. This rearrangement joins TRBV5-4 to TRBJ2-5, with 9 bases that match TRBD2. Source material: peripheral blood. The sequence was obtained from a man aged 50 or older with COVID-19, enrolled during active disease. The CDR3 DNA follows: TGTGCCAGCAGCTTGGTTCGGGTTAGCGGGGGCGAGTACCAAGAGACCCAGTACTTC. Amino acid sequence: CASSLVRVSGGEYQETQYF.